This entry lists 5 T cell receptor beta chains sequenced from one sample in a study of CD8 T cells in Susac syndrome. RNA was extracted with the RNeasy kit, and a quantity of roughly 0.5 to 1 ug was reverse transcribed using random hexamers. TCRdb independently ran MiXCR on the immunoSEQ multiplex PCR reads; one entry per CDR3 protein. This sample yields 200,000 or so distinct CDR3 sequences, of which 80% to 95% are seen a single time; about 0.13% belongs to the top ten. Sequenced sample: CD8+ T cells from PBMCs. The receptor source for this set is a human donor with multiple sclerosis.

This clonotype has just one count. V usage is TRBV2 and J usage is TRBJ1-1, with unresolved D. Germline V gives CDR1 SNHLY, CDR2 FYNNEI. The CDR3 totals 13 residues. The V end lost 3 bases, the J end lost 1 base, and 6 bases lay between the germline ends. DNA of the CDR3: TGTGCCAGCAGTGACTATCGGAACACTGAAGCTTTCTTT. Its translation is CASSDYRNTEAFF.

The CDR3 nucleotides are TGCAGTGCTAGAGTCCCTAGGGACAATGAGCAGTTCTTC. Translating it yields CSARVPRDNEQFF. This chain joins TRBV20-1 and TRBJ2-1, with D uncertain. V was pared by 1 base and J by 5 bases, with 9 bases between. Germline CDR1 DFQATT, CDR2 SNEGSKA (reference sequence). This CDR3 comprises 13 residues.

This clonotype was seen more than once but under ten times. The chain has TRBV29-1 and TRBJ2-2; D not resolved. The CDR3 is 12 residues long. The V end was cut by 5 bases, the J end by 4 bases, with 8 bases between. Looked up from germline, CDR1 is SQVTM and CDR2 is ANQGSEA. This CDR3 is CSVWGSTGELFF. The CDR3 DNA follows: TGCAGCGTTTGGGGTTCCACCGGGGAGCTGTTTTTT.

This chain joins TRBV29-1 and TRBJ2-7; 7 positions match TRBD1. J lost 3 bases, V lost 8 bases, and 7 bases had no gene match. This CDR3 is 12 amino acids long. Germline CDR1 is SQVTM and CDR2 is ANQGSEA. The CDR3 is CSTTGTDYEQYF. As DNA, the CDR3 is TGCAGCACCACCGGGACAGACTACGAGCAGTACTTC.

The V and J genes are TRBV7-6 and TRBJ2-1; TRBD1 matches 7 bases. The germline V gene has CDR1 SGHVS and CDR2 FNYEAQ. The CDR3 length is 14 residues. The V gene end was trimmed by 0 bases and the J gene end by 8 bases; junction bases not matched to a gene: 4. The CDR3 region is CASSLADRVYEQFF. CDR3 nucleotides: TGTGCCAGCAGCTTAGCCGACAGGGTATATGAGCAGTTCTTC.